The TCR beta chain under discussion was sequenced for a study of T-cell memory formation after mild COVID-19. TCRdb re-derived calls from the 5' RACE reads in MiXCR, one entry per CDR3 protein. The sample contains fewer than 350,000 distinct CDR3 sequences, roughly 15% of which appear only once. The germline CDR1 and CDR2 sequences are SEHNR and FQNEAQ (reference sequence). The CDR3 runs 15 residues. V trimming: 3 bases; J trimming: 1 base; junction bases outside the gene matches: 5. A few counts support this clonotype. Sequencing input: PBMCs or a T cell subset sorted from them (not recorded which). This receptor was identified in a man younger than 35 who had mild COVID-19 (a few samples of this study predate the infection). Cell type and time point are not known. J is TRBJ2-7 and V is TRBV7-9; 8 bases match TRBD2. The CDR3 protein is CASSLASGLSYEQYF. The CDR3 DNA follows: TGTGCCAGCAGCTTGGCTAGCGGGCTATCCTACGAGCAGTACTTC.